The 7 T cell receptor beta chains below come from one sample, sequenced in a study of cytomegalovirus exposure and HLA in healthy donors (dated 2017 in TCRdb). Library preparation used the immunoSEQ multiplex PCR assay. For the multiplex PCR, a mixture combining 60 forward primers for TCR Vbeta segments and 13 reverse primers for TCR Jbeta segments was used. TCRdb's version of the immuneACCESS table is confined to in-frame rearrangements and falls short of the full clone set. An unresolved V gene accounts for under half of the shortfall where checked; the remainder is of unknown origin. This sample has under 70,000 clones in its table, and roughly four fifths of those were observed once. The ten largest clones represent 2.5% to 3% of the sample. Material for sequencing was PBMCs. The receptors originated from a man over 45 in good health and CMV-seronegative.

The chain is built from TRBV7-6 and TRBJ2-1; 7 positions agree with TRBD1. CDR1 SGHVS and CDR2 FNYEAQ come from the germline V gene. This CDR3 is 15 amino acids long. J was trimmed by 2 bases and V by 2 bases; bases with no gene match: 3. The CDR3 is CASSLQDRTYNEQFF. As DNA, the CDR3 is TGTGCCAGCAGCTTACAGGACAGGACCTACAATGAGCAGTTCTTC.

The V call is TRBV14, the J call TRBJ2-3; D is possibly TRBD1 (6 bases). The V gene's germline CDR1 is SGHDN and CDR2 FVKESK. Deletions cut 4 bases from V and 10 bases from J, with 15 bases between. The CDR3 is 13 amino acids. CDR3 sequence: CASSLMGAPSQYF. In DNA form, the CDR3 reads TGTGCCAGCAGCCTCATGGGGGCTCCCTCGCAGTATTTT.

The chain joins TRBV5-1 to TRBJ2-1, with TRBD2 matching over 9 bases. CDR3 length: 16 residues. Unmatched junction bases numbered 11, after V lost 4 bases and J lost 6 bases. CDR1 and CDR2 from the germline V gene are SGHRS and YFSETQ. The CDR3 is CASSPNGGGGANEQFF. For the CDR3, the DNA is TGCGCCAGCAGCCCTAATGGGGGCGGGGGGGCCAATGAGCAGTTCTTC.

V usage is TRBV29-1 and J usage is TRBJ2-2; 7 positions agree with TRBD1. The CDR3 length is 14 residues. Trimming removed 3 bases from V and 5 bases from J; junction bases left unmatched: 6. Germline V lookup: CDR1 SQVTM, CDR2 ANQGSEA. The CDR3 reads CSVEGQSRTGELFF. CDR3 nucleotides: TGCAGCGTTGAGGGACAGTCCAGGACCGGGGAGCTGTTTTTT.

The chain carries TRBV11-2 and TRBJ2-7; 8 bases map to TRBD1. V shed 4 bases and J 0 bases; nucleotides not matched to a gene: 5. The germline gives CDR1 SGHAT, CDR2 FQNNGV. This CDR3 is built from 15 residues. The CDR3 DNA follows: TGTGCCAGCAGCTGGGGGGACAGGAGCTCCTACGAGCAGTACTTC. As protein: CASSWGDRSSYEQYF.

The chain employs TRBV7-7 and TRBJ2-2, with 7 bases aligning to TRBD1. This CDR3 comprises 15 residues. The trim removed 1 base at V and 4 bases at J, leaving 3 bases unmatched. Germline-derived CDR1 and CDR2 are SSHAT and FNYEAQ (reference sequence). CDR3 nucleotide sequence: TGTGCCAGCAGCTTAGAGGCAGGGGGCACCGGGGAGCTGTTTTTT. As protein: CASSLEAGGTGELFF.

This clone was picked up a small number of times. J is TRBJ2-2 and V is TRBV2; 9 bases are a match to TRBD1. The J segment lost 5 bases and the V segment lost 5 bases, leaving 9 bases of the junction unmatched. This CDR3 contains 16 residues. Germline V CDR1 and CDR2: SNHLY, FYNNEI. In DNA form, the CDR3 reads TGTGCCAGCAGTACCGGGACAGGGTATTCAACCGGGGAGCTGTTTTTT. Its translation is CASSTGTGYSTGELFF. The variable domain in full, completed from reference TRBV2 and TRBJ2-2, reads EPEVTQTPSHQVTQMGQEVILRCVPISNHLYFYWYRQILGQKVEFLVSFYNNEISEKSEIFDDQFSVERPDGSNFTLKIRSTKLEDSAMYFCASSTGTGYSTGELFFGEGSRLTVL.